The clone carrying this T cell receptor beta chain was detected many times. The germline V gene has CDR1 DFQATT and CDR2 SNEGSKA (reference sequence). V lost 5 bases to trimming and J lost 1 base; unmatched junction nucleotides: 7. The CDR3 runs to 15 residues. These data belong to a study of T cells after yellow fever vaccination. Study details: For low cell numbers, libraries were made with SMART-Seq v4 Ultra Low Input. Study-level results: Subsequent booster samples again held most clones from primary vaccination (96% CD4, 85% to 90% CD8). Weaker in magnitude, the secondary response showed a faster peak on day 5 versus 15. One caveat is that FACS-sorted repertoires could contain abundant clonotypes contaminating from the bulk population.

MiXCR, applied by TCRdb to the 5' RACE reads, yields one record per CDR3 protein. The sample yields over 35,000 distinct CDR3 sequences, around 6.4% seen once. This chain links TRBV20-1 with TRBJ2-5, with TRBD1 matching over 10 bases. The starting material was PBMCs, either bulk or a sorted T-cell subset (CD4+, CD8+, memory, or dextramer-sorted; not recorded which), obtained 45 days after the yellow fever booster vaccination. The sequence was obtained from a man aged 25 to 40 who received the YFV17D yellow fever vaccine. The CDR3 bases are TGCAGTGCTCTGGACAGGGGGACACTCCAAGAGACCCAGTACTTC. Protein: CSALDRGTLQETQYF.